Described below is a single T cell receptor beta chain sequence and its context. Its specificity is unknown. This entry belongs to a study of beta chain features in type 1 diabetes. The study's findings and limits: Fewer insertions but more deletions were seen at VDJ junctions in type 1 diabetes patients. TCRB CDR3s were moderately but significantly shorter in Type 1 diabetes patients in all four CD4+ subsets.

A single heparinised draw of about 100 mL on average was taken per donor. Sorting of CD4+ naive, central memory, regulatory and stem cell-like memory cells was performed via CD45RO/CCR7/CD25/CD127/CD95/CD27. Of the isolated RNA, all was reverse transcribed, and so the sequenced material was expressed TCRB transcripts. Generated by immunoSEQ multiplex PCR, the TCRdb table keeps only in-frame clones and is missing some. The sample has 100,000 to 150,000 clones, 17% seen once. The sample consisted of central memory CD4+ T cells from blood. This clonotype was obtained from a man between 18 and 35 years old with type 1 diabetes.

CDR3 residues: CSVVTSGLTQETQYF. The CDR3 region has the DNA TGCAGCGTTGTGACTAGCGGTCTAACCCAAGAGACCCAGTACTTC. J is TRBJ2-5 and V is TRBV29-1; 9 nucleotides line up with TRBD2. The CDR3 contains 15 residues. V was clipped by 4 bases and J by 1 base; unmatched bases: 7. Germline V lookup: CDR1 SQVTM, CDR2 ANQGSEA.